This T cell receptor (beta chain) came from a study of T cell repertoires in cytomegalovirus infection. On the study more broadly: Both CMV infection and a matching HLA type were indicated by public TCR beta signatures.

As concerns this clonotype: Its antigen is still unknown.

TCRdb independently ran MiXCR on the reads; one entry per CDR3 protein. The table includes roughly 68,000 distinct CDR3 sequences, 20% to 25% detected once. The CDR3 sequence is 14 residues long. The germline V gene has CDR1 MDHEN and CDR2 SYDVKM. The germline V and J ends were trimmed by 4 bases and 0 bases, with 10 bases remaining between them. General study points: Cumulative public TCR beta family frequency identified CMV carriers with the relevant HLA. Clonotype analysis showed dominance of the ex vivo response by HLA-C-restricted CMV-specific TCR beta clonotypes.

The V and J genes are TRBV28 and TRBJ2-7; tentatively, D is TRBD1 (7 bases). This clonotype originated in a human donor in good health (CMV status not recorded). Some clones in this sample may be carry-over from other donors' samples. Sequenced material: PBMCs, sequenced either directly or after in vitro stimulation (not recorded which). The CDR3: CASSSGGSSYEQYF. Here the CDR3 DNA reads TGTGCCAGCAGTTCAGGGGGGAGCTCCTACGAGCAGTACTTC.